This TCR beta chain stems from a study of cytomegalovirus exposure and HLA in healthy donors. About the research overall: There were some 400 genotyped donors. Of these, 75% to 85% fell in the genetic ancestry cluster associated with self-reported Caucasian donors. Notes on the study in general: A highly shared variant cluster was judged a likely technical artifact. TCR beta sequences reportedly predicted most subjects' HLA-A and HLA-B alleles accurately.

A word on this clone: Its antigen remains unidentified.

The CDR3 covers 14 residues. Germline-derived CDR1 and CDR2 are SEHNR and FQNEAQ (reference sequence). V dropped 3 bases and J dropped 3 bases, with 12 bases sitting between them. Primers: 60 Vbeta forward and 13 Jbeta reverse. Repertoires were generated with immunoSEQ multiplex PCR, while TCRdb's copy carries only in-frame clones and drops some. This sample carries fewer than 200,000 clones, roughly four fifths of them seen once, and the ten largest clones take around 0.97%. This chain connects TRBV7-9 to TRBJ2-7, with D perhaps matching TRBD2 (5 bases). The specimen sequenced was PBMCs. The source is a girl aged 2-15 years in good health and CMV-seropositive. The CDR3 DNA sequence: TGTGCCAGCAGCTTGATGGGCGGAGGCTACGAGCAGTACTTC. Translating it yields CASSLMGGGYEQYF. The full variable domain, its missing parts supplied by reference TRBV7-9 and TRBJ2-7, is DTGVSQNPRHKITKRGQNVTFRCDPISEHNRLYWYRQTLGQGPEFLTYFQNEAQLEKSRLLSDRFSAERPKGSFSTLEIQRTEQGDSAMYLCASSLMGGGYEQYFGPGTRLTVT.